The entry below describes one T cell receptor (beta chain). The sample originates from a study of T cell responses to AZD1222 COVID-19 vaccine. The CDR3 extends over 15 amino acids. V was trimmed by 0 bases and J by 8 bases, leaving 12 bases between them. Looked up from germline, CDR1 is SGHRS and CDR2 is YFSETQ. Sequenced by immunoSEQ multiplex PCR; TCRdb stores in-frame clones only, minus some. The sample lists about 120,000 clones; about 90% were seen once. V usage is TRBV5-1 and J usage is TRBJ1-6; D may be TRBD1 (5 bases). This TCR was recovered from an adult in good health. This sample comprised peripheral blood, obtained on day 0 of AZD1222 vaccination. The CDR3 coding sequence is TGCGCCAGCAGCTTGGGTAGCCAGGGATATTCACCCCTCCACTTT. Translated, it gives CASSLGSQGYSPLHF.